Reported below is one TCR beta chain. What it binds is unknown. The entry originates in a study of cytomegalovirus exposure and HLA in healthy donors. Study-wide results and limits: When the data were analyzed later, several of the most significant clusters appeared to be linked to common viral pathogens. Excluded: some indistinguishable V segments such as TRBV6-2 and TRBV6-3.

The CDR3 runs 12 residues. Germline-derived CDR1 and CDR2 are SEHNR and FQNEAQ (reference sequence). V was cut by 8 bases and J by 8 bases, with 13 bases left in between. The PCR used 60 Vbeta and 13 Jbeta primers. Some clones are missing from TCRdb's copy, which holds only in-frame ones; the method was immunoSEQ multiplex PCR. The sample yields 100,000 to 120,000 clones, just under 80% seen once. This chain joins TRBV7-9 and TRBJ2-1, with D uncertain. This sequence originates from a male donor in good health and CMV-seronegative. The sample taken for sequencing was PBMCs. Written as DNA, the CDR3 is TGTGCCAGCGCCCAAGCGTGGTATGAGCAGTTCTTC. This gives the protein CASAQAWYEQFF.